This note documents a single TCR beta chain sequence. Its target is unknown. These data are taken from a study of T cells in Graves' hyperthyroidism and ophthalmopathy. Study results and limitations: Through a model of 13 V-J features, ophthalmopathy was separated from stable hyperthyroidism.

RNA transcripts provided the source from which TCR beta CDR3 regions were amplified. A set of HTBI primers served as the primers for a first-round RT-PCR of the TCR CDR3. Each CDR3 protein gets one entry after TCRdb re-called the multiplex PCR reads with MiXCR. The sample lists around 340,000 distinct CDR3 sequences, around 23% occurring once. The J segment lost 4 bases and the V segment lost 4 bases, leaving 1 base of the junction unmatched. The CDR3 sequence is 14 residues long. Germline CDR1 is MDHEN and CDR2 is SYDVKM. Sequencing was done on a sample of blood. The sequence was obtained from a woman aged 50 to 65 with Graves' hyperthyroidism. The chain recombines TRBV28 with TRBJ1-6; 7 bases match TRBD1. In nucleotides, the CDR3 is TGTGCCAGCAGTTCGACAGGGTATAATTCACCCCTCCACTTT. Amino acid sequence: CASSSTGYNSPLHF.